One TCR beta chain is described in this entry. The target of this receptor is not known. The sample holds no much larger clone one base away, and base qualities are not on file. The source of the sample is a study of cytomegalovirus exposure and HLA in healthy donors (dated by TCRdb to the late 2010s). Study-wide context: An earlier analysis of several hundred of the donors reported 250 to 300 Gb of sequence data and 117 million unique TCR beta sequences from 150 million to 200 million T cells. About 300 gigabases of sequencing data and tens of millions of unique TCR sequences were included in an early release covering roughly 600 HLA-typed donors. Of the approximately 400 genotyped donors, over 80% were placed in the genetic ancestry cluster associated with self-reported Caucasian donors. The study aimed to test whether cataloging public T cell receptors could reveal signatures of past pathogen exposure. The study profiled the T cell repertoires of more than 500 subjects by immunosequencing and related them to cytomegalovirus serostatus. Along with the approximately 670-subject first cohort, a separate validation cohort of over 90 different subjects was used. High-throughput TCR immunosequencing, statistical association of individual TCRs with disease status, and machine learning were combined to predict cytomegalovirus infection status. A later analysis re-examined previously published TCR beta repertoires from around 670 donors and added high-resolution HLA genotyping to investigate patterns of TCR occurrence. Rather than using new phenotypic data, the later analysis identified candidate immune exposures from TCR beta sequences and from how often those sequences occurred across donors. In an earlier analysis of about 590 of the donors, high-throughput TCR beta sequencing was used to judge whether each TCR beta V gene segment behaved as functional or pseudogenic. Alongside the repertoire data, information on donor age, sex, ethnicity and CMV serostatus was compiled. Genome-wide SNP genotypes for about 55% of the roughly 670 donors were used in a later genetic analysis, which treated that subset as a discovery cohort. All discovery cohort repertoires had been generated on a single sequencing platform. Class I and class II HLA loci were covered by the typing at four-digit resolution. The number of donors typed differed by locus, with about 629-640 for A, B, C, DRB1 and DQB1, around 560 for DQA1, under 610 for DPA1, and under 490 for DPB1. Because of strong linkage in the cohort, 5 or 6 DR-DQ haplotypes were treated as single units for association and clustering. On average, roughly 250,000 unique TCR beta nucleotide sequences were sequenced per donor among a few hundred genotyped donors of the cohort, with 15% to 20% of those sequences being non-productive. The paper's findings and limits, for the study overall: A later analysis found that most CMV-associated TCR beta chains appeared HLA-restricted, with HLA associations seemingly driven largely by CMV exposure. Three of the identified cytomegalovirus-associated TCR beta chains were confirmed in vitro to be specific for cytomegalovirus antigens. The authors suggested that the approach could potentially be extended to other disease states and immunological phenotypes. Linkage disequilibrium might explain the correlated functional status among segregating V segments, but an unknown experimental factor could not be ruled out. Because counts were too low, more than 15 rarely observed V segments, including chromosome 9 orphons, were excluded from the earlier analysis of around 640 of the donors. According to a later analysis, parvovirus B19, influenza, CMV and Epstein-Barr virus appeared linked to several top co-occurrence clusters. A further reported finding was that TCR beta sequences accurately predicted the HLA-A and HLA-B alleles for most subjects in the first cohort. The presence/absence analyses assumed that sequencing depth was roughly uniform across donors, and that assumption may not be true. The study gave a list of some 150 TCR beta chains associated with cytomegalovirus. Strong co-occurrence of HLA alleles, especially DR and DQ, made assigning TCR associations to individual alleles difficult. In a later genetic analysis, fewer N-insertions in productive TCRs were reported among donors in an Asian-associated ancestry cluster than the 666-donor mean. HLA typing was unavailable for some donors at each locus, so association tests used only the typed subset. An association between a missense DCLRE1C variant and V-gene and J-gene trimming of TCR beta chains was found in a later genetic analysis and replicated in an independent cohort. This cohort had only TCR beta chains sequenced, and the lack of alpha or paired-chain data limited which features could be detected. In a later analysis, TCR association rates were found to vary across HLA loci, with the most associated TCRs seen for DRB1 alleles and the fewest for HLA-C alleles. CMV serostatus was the only immune exposure information available for the cohort. Across donors, most TCR sequences were observed very rarely, whereas some public TCRs were present in many individuals. Broadly in line with IMGT annotations, most TCR beta V segments showed up in productive rearrangements about 90% or about 30% of the time in an earlier analysis of several hundred of the donors. At a false discovery rate of 0.05, a later analysis linked around 15,000 TCR beta sequences to specific HLA alleles. A later analysis found that HLA-associated TCR beta chains were more clonally expanded and had lower generation probabilities than equally common non-associated chains. The classifier was reported to diagnose cytomegalovirus status with high specificity and sensitivity in both the original cohort and the validation cohort. A group of highly shared sequence variants was considered likely to be a technical artifact of the sequencing pipeline. Because the 87-base-pair reads could not distinguish some IMGT-functional V segments, including TRBV6-2 and TRBV6-3, those segments were excluded.

The cohort was made up of around 720 healthy bone marrow donors. All cohort members were sampled while nominally healthy, although unrecorded immune exposures were likely present. The donor was CMV seropositive and was included in the group of approximately 300 seropositive cohort members. A peripheral blood sample was provided by each donor, and peripheral blood mononuclear cells were used for TCR beta sequencing. The Qiagen DNeasy Blood Extraction Kit was used to extract genomic DNA from the blood cell samples. CDR1 and CDR2 are drawn from the germline V gene: MGHRA, YSYEKL. The CDR3 measures 17 amino acids from cysteine to phenylalanine. Only the CDR3 DNA stays, 51 bases, in frame from base 1. Cut back by 4 bases and 0 bases, the V and J ends lie 16 bases apart. The library was generated by the immunoSEQ multiplex PCR assay. For the multiplex PCR, a mixture combining 60 forward primers for TCR Vbeta segments and 13 reverse primers for TCR Jbeta segments was used. The CDR3 region of rearranged TCR beta genes was amplified from genomic DNA with a multiplex PCR assay. The amplified TCR beta libraries were sequenced on the Illumina HiSeq System as 87-base-pair reads. The paper's processing steps were these. In a later analysis, tens of millions of unique TCR beta chains were counted across the approximately 640 repertoires, and roughly 11 million of these chains were shared by at least two donors. To remove PCR and sequencing errors, raw reads were error-corrected and collapsed into unique sequences using a nearest-neighbor algorithm that merged closely related sequences. V, D and J gene segments were assigned by aligning CDR3 sequences to IMGT reference sequences. For a sequence to be retained, a match of at least six nucleotides was required to both a V gene segment and a J gene segment. A rearrangement was called productive if the CDR3 had no stop codons and remained in frame with V and J, and every other rearrangement was called non-productive. CDR3 was defined by IMGT convention, running from the second conserved V-encoded cysteine to the conserved J-encoded phenylalanine. In an earlier analysis of approximately 590 of the donors, sequences lacking an unambiguous match to a single V gene segment were excluded. An earlier analysis of fewer than 750 of the donors classified V segments as functional when productive rearrangements were above 56.7% and as segregating when the standard deviation between donors was above 5%. A statistical classification framework was built for diagnosing cytomegalovirus status from the catalog of TCR beta chain sequences. In a later analysis, TCR nucleotide sequences were compared against IMGT/GENE-DB human TR gene sequences so that V and J genes could be assigned. A later analysis assigned CDR3 sequences and most-parsimonious VDJ recombination scenarios with the TCRdist pipeline. In a later analysis, every TCR beta chain was defined by the combination of its CDR3 amino acid sequence and its V-gene family, and reads without a unique V-gene family were dropped. A later analysis removed 500 to 650 highly shared, low-generation-probability nucleotide sequences to deal with suspected cross-contamination and a sequencing artifact. A later analysis calculated a clonal expansion index for each public chain from normalized within-repertoire ranks of inferred template counts. Generation probabilities in a later analysis came from a VDJ recombination model fitted to out-of-frame rearrangements, and those results were checked against IGoR. In a later analysis, hypergeometric tests were used to score TCR-TCR, TCR-HLA and TCR-CMV co-occurrence, with a repertoire-size bias correction applied to TCR pairs. In a later analysis, false discovery rates were estimated by permuting HLA or CMV assignments 20 times. A later analysis grouped co-occurring TCRs with DBSCAN, adding TCRdist sequence similarity when clustering within HLA-allele-positive subsets. Repertoires with fewer than 30,000 or more than 120,000 public chains, plus five repertoires with anomalous nucleotide sharing, were excluded from co-occurrence clustering. TCRdb mirrors the immuneACCESS table, restricted to in-frame sequences. Some clones are absent from its copies; in checked studies, under half trace to an unresolved V gene, and the reason for the others is unknown. V, J and clone size reflect that table, while D and trimming were determined from the DNA. The sample table contains just over 150,000 clones; only one count was recorded for roughly 85% of them. The ten largest account for 0.98% of the sample.

The chain is assembled from TRBV4-1 and TRBJ1-5; TRBD1 is possibly the D segment (6 matching bases). This sequence originates from a woman in her fifties or sixties in good health and CMV-seropositive. Sequences were obtained from PBMCs. Here the CDR3 is given as CASSPTWGTYSNQPQHF. The DNA reads TGCGCCAGCAGCCCTACATGGGGGACATATAGCAATCAGCCCCAGCATTTT.